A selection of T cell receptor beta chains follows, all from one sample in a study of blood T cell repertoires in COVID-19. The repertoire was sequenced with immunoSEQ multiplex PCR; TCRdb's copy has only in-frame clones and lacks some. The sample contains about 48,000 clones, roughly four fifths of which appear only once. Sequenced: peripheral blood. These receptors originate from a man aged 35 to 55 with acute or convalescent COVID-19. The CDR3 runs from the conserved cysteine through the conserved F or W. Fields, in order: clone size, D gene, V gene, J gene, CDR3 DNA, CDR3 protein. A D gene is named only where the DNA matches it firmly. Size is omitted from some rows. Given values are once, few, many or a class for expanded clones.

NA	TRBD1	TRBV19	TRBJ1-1	TGTGCCAGTAGTCCATCTTCGGGACAGGCCAACACTGAAGCTTTCTTT	CASSPSSGQANTEAFF
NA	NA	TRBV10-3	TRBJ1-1	TGTGCCACAAGGGGATTCGGGAACACTGAAGCTTTCTTT	CATRGFGNTEAFF
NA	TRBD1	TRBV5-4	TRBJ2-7	TGTGCCAGCAGCTTGGCGCCCGGGACAGAGTACTTC	CASSLAPGTEYF
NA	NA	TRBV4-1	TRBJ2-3	TGCGCCAGCAGCCAAGATAGGGTGTCGGGACTTCCCTCGGCACCGCAGTATTTT	CASSQDRVSGLPSAPQYF
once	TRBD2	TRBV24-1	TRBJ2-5	TGTGCCACCGGGGGGGACCAGGAGACCCAGTACTTC	CATGGDQETQYF
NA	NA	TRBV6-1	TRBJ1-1	TGTGCCAGCAGTGAAGATTTAGTAGCTTTCTTT	CASSEDLVAFF
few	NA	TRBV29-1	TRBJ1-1	TGCAGCGTCCTGGGGCAGCCGAACACTGAAGCTTTCTTT	CSVLGQPNTEAFF
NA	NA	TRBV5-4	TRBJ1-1	TGTGCCAGCAGCTTAGGACAGTCGATGAACACTGAAGCTTTCTTT	CASSLGQSMNTEAFF
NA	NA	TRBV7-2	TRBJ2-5	TGTGCCAGCAGCCGCAAGATGGACAAGGAGACCCAGTACTTC	CASSRKMDKETQYF
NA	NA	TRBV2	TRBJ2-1	TGTGCCAGCAGTGGGCAGGGGTCCTACAATGAGCAGTTCTTC	CASSGQGSYNEQFF
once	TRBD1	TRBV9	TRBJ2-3	TGTGCCAGCAGCGTAGGGACAGGGGGCGGAGTGAGGGCAGATACGCAGTATTTT	CASSVGTGGGVRADTQYF
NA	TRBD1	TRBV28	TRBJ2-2	TGTGCCAGCAGTCGTAGGACAGGGCTTGCCGGGGAGCTGTTTTTT	CASSRRTGLAGELFF
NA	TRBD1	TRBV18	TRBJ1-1	TGTGCCAGCTCACCAGTTATTCTGGGACAGGGATACACTGAAGCTTTCTTT	CASSPVILGQGYTEAFF
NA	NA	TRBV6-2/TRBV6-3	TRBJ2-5	TGTGCCAGCAGTACGGCCCAACTAGGCCAAGAGACCCAGTACTTC	CASSTAQLGQETQYF
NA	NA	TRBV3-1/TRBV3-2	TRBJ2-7	TGTGCCAGCAGCCAAGCGGCAGGCAGCTCCTACGAGCAGTACTTC	CASSQAAGSSYEQYF
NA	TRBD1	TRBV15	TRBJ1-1	TGTGCCACCAGCACGAGAGGAGGACAGGGGAACACTGAAGCTTTCTTT	CATSTRGGQGNTEAFF
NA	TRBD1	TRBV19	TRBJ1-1	TGTGCCAGTAGTAAGTTCGGACAGGGAGGTACAATGAACACTGAAGCTTTCTTT	CASSKFGQGGTMNTEAFF
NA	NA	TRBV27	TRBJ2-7	TGTGCCAGCCAAGAGAGGGGGGAGCAGTACTTC	CASQERGEQYF
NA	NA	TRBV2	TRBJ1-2	TGTGCCAGCAGTGATGTTGCGGCGTTTGGCTACACCTTC	CASSDVAAFGYTF
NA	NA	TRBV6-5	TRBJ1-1	TGTGCCAGCAGCTACAAGGGACAACTAAACACTGAAGCTTTCTTT	CASSYKGQLNTEAFF
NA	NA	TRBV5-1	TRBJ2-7	TGCGCCAGCAGCTTGGGGCCGGGAAGCTCCTACGAGCAGTACTTC	CASSLGPGSSYEQYF
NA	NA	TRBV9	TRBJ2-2	TGTGCCAGCAGCGTAGGAGGCCACACCTCGAACACCGGGGAGCTGTTTTTT	CASSVGGHTSNTGELFF
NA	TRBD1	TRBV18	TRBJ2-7	TGTGCCAGCTCACCAGACAGGGGCTCCTACGAGCAGTACTTC	CASSPDRGSYEQYF
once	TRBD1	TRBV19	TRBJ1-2	TGTGCCAGTAGTATTGACAGGGGAAACTATGGCTACACCTTC	CASSIDRGNYGYTF
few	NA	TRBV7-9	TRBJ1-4	TGTGCCAGCACCACCGCGGGAAATGAAAAACTGTTTTTT	CASTTAGNEKLFF
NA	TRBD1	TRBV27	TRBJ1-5	TGTGCCAGTACGAGTCAGGGGGGCAATCAGCCCCAGCATTTT	CASTSQGGNQPQHF
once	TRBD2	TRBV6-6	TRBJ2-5	TGTGCCAGCAGCCCGGGACTAGAGGGGTACGAGACCCAGTACTTC	CASSPGLEGYETQYF
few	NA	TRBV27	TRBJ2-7	TGTGCCAGCAGCGTATGGCCAGGGAGGCACAGCTCCTACGAGCAGTACTTC	CASSVWPGRHSSYEQYF
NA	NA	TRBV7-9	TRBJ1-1	TGTGCCAGCAGCTTCACACCGAACACTGAAGCTTTCTTT	CASSFTPNTEAFF
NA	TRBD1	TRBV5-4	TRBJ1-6	TGTGCCAGCAGCCTGCGACAGGGGAATTCACCCCTCCACTTT	CASSLRQGNSPLHF
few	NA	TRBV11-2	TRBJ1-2	TGTGCCAGCAGCTTAGATGGTAGCTATGGCTACACCTTC	CASSLDGSYGYTF
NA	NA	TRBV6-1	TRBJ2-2	TGTGCCAGCAGTGAAACAGGGCTAGCCACCGGGGAGCTGTTTTTT	CASSETGLATGELFF
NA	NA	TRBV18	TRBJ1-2	TGTGCCAGCTCACCAGCTCCCTGGGGGGGAGGCTACACCTTC	CASSPAPWGGGYTF
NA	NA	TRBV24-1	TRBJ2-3	TGTGCCACCAGTGTGAGGGGAGGGGGTACAGATACGCAGTATTTT	CATSVRGGGTDTQYF
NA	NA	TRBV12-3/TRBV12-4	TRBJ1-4	TGTGCCAGCAGTTTTGCGGGAAAACTGTTTTTT	CASSFAGKLFF
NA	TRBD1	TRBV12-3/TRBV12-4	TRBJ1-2	TGTGCCAGCAGTCAGACAGGGTATGGCTACACCTTC	CASSQTGYGYTF
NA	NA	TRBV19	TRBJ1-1	TGTGCCAGTAGTATAGCCCCGGGAGTGACTGAAGCTTTCTTT	CASSIAPGVTEAFF
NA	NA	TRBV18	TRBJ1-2	TGTGCCAGCTCATCAGATGACGGGAACGGCTACACCTTC	CASSSDDGNGYTF
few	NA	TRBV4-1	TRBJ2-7	TGCGCCAGCAGCCAATTTGTCACAGGAGCCTCCTACGAGCAGTACTTC	CASSQFVTGASYEQYF
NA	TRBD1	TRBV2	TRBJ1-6	TGTGCCAGCAGTTCAACCCACAGGGGCGGTTCACCCCTCCACTTT	CASSSTHRGGSPLHF
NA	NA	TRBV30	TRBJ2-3	TGTGCCTGGAGTGTAGTAGGGAGAACGCAGTATTTT	CAWSVVGRTQYF
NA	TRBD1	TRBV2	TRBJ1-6	TGTGCCAGCATCGACACAGGGGGCTATTCACCCCTCCACTTT	CASIDTGGYSPLHF
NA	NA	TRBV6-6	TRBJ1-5	TGTGCCAGTAGGCTAGGGAGGGATCAGCCCCAGCATTTT	CASRLGRDQPQHF
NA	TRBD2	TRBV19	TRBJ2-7	TGTGCCAGTAGTAGACTAGCGGGGGGCTACGAGCAGTACTTC	CASSRLAGGYEQYF
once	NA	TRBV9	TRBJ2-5	TGTGCCAGCAGCGTAGGTGTAAGGGGTGGACAAGAGACCCAGTACTTC	CASSVGVRGGQETQYF
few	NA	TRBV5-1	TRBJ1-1	TGCGCCAGCAGCTTGGCCGGAGGTTCTGAAGCTTTCTTT	CASSLAGGSEAFF
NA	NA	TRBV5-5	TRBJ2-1	TGTGCCAGCAGCTTATGGACAGATTACAATGAGCAGTTCTTC	CASSLWTDYNEQFF
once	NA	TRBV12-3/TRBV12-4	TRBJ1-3	TGTGCCAGCAGTCCAGGCTCTGGAAACACCATATATTTT	CASSPGSGNTIYF
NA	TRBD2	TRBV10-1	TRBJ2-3	TGCGCCAGCAGTGAGCGACTAGCGCGGAGCACAGATACGCAGTATTTT	CASSERLARSTDTQYF
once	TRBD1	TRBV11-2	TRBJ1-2	TGTGCCAGCAGCTTAGTGGGGACAGCAGCTAACTATGGCTACACCTTC	CASSLVGTAANYGYTF